This is a list of T cell receptor beta chains from one sample in a study of CD8+ T cells in alopecia areata. TCRdb's copy holds only in-frame clones and misses some; the assay was immunoSEQ multiplex PCR. The table lists 150,000 to 200,000 clones, roughly 50% of them singletons. Sequenced material: CD8+ T cells sorted from blood, taken at week 24, from a patient treated with tofacitinib. The receptor source for this set is a human donor with alopecia areata. Both conserved end residues are part of each CDR3. A D gene is named only where the DNA matches it firmly. The size entry is marked missing in some rows and otherwise reads once, few, many or a size class.

DNA	CDR3	D	V	J	size
TGCAGCGTCGAGGGGGGGGACGGGCAGTATTTT	CSVEGGDGQYF	-	TRBV29-1	TRBJ2-3	few
TGTGCCAGCAGCCAAGGGACAGGTTACAATGAGCAGTTCTTC	CASSQGTGYNEQFF	TRBD1	TRBV14	TRBJ2-1	-
TGTGCCAGCAGCTCTCCCGGGACAGGGTCGACAGATACGCAGTATTTT	CASSSPGTGSTDTQYF	TRBD1	TRBV11-3	TRBJ2-3	-
TGCAGCGTCGGGAAGAACACTGAAGCTTTCTTT	CSVGKNTEAFF	-	TRBV29-1	TRBJ1-1	-
TGCGCCAGCAGCTTGGGCTTTGCCTACGAGCAGTACTTC	CASSLGFAYEQYF	-	TRBV5-1	TRBJ2-7	-
TGCAGCGTGGAGGAGTCCTACGAGCAGTACTTC	CSVEESYEQYF	-	TRBV29-1	TRBJ2-7	-
TGCGCCAGCAGCCAGGAGGGGACAGATTATAGCAATCAGCCCCAGCATTTT	CASSQEGTDYSNQPQHF	TRBD1	TRBV4-1	TRBJ1-5	few
TGTGCCAGCAGCTTAGCGTCCCTAGCGGGGGCTACCCTCTCCTACGAGCAGTACTTC	CASSLASLAGATLSYEQYF	TRBD2	TRBV7-9	TRBJ2-7	-
TGTGCCAGCAGCTTCAAACTAGCGGGGACTCAAGAGACCCAGTACTTC	CASSFKLAGTQETQYF	TRBD2	TRBV7-2	TRBJ2-5	-
TGTGCCAGCAGTTACGTCGGAGGAGATGAAAAACTGTTTTTT	CASSYVGGDEKLFF	-	TRBV6-5	TRBJ1-4	-
TGTGCCTGGAGTGTTGAAAGGGCGTCTGGGGCCAACGTCCTGACTTTC	CAWSVERASGANVLTF	-	TRBV30	TRBJ2-6	once
TGTGCCAGCAGGGAGTGGGACAGTTTCTACGAGCAGTACTTC	CASREWDSFYEQYF	TRBD1	TRBV27	TRBJ2-7	-
TGTGCCAGCAGCGTTCGGGCCTCTAATAATTCACCCCTCCACTTT	CASSVRASNNSPLHF	-	TRBV21-1	TRBJ1-6	few
TGTGCCAGCAGCCAAGACTTTGGGGGACAGGGAGTCCCTGAAGCTTTCTTT	CASSQDFGGQGVPEAFF	TRBD1	TRBV4-2	TRBJ1-1	-
TGTGCCAGCTCACTGTCCAGCACAGATACGCAGTATTTT	CASSLSSTDTQYF	-	TRBV18	TRBJ2-3	few
TGTGCCAGTGGACAGGGGGATGAAGCTTTCTTT	CASGQGDEAFF	TRBD1	TRBV19	TRBJ1-1	-
TGTGCCAGCAGTGAGGTCAGGGGGGCCCCTGGGCCCCAGCATTTT	CASSEVRGAPGPQHF	TRBD1	TRBV27	TRBJ1-5	-
TGTGCCAGCAGCGCGGGACTGGGCTACGAGCAGTACTTC	CASSAGLGYEQYF	-	TRBV7-2	TRBJ2-7	-
TGCGCCAGCAGCCAAGACGCGTCCTTTACCATCTACAATGAGCAGTTCTTC	CASSQDASFTIYNEQFF	-	TRBV4-3	TRBJ2-1	few
TGTGCCAGCATACTATCGTGGGACATCGGCTACGAGCAGTACTTC	CASILSWDIGYEQYF	-	TRBV6-6	TRBJ2-7	few
TGTGCCAGCAGCTCATACCGGGCCTCATCCACAGATACGCAGTATTTT	CASSSYRASSTDTQYF	-	TRBV11-2	TRBJ2-3	few
TGTGCCAGCACCCGGGCCTCTCTGTACGAGCAGTACTTC	CASTRASLYEQYF	-	TRBV2	TRBJ2-7	-
TGTGCCAGCAGCACCCAGACCGGGGAGCTGTTTTTT	CASSTQTGELFF	-	TRBV11-2	TRBJ2-2	few
TGTGCCAGCAGTGATATTGTCAGCTCCTACAATGAGCAGTTCTTC	CASSDIVSSYNEQFF	-	TRBV2	TRBJ2-1	-
TGTGCCAGCAGCCAAGGAACAGGGGGGTATGGCTACACCTTC	CASSQGTGGYGYTF	TRBD1	TRBV4-2	TRBJ1-2	-
TGTGCCAGCAGCCGAGCGGGGGGAGACTGGTATGAGCAGTTCTTC	CASSRAGGDWYEQFF	TRBD2	TRBV9	TRBJ2-1	-
TGCAGCGTTGACGGAGATGACACCGGGGAGCTGTTTTTT	CSVDGDDTGELFF	-	TRBV29-1	TRBJ2-2	few
TGTGCCTGGAGTGTAACCGGGGACAGGGGAGACGAGCAGTACTTC	CAWSVTGDRGDEQYF	TRBD1	TRBV30	TRBJ2-7	-
TGTGCCAGCAGCAACGGACAGGGGGCATCGGATACGCAGTATTTT	CASSNGQGASDTQYF	TRBD1	TRBV11-3	TRBJ2-3	-
TGTGCCAGCAGCTTACGGACTAGCGGGGGGGCCGGCACAGATACGCAGTATTTT	CASSLRTSGGAGTDTQYF	TRBD2	TRBV13	TRBJ2-3	few
TGTGCCAGCAGCGTCTCCGGGACAGGGGGAAATGAGCAGTTCTTC	CASSVSGTGGNEQFF	TRBD1	TRBV7-8	TRBJ2-1	-
TGTGCCAGCAGCTTTTCAGGCAGGAAAAACATTCAGTACTTC	CASSFSGRKNIQYF	-	TRBV11-2	TRBJ2-4	few
TGTGCCAGCAGTGAAGTGGCAGGGCGCAACTACGAGCAGTACTTC	CASSEVAGRNYEQYF	-	TRBV2	TRBJ2-7	few